This TCR beta chain emerged from a study of memory CD4+ T cells and cytomegalovirus serostatus. The sort gate was single viable CD3+CD4+CD8-CD45RO+ cells for memory CD4+ T cells. Produced via immunoSEQ multiplex PCR; TCRdb's table is partial and in-frame only. The table includes 50,000 to 60,000 clones, around 80% detected once. This clone was seen a few times. Germline V gene sequence: CDR1 GTSNPN, CDR2 SVGIG (reference sequence). V gave up 0 bases and J gave up 3 bases, with 5 bases separating them. The length of the CDR3 is 12 residues. Sequenced: memory CD4+ T cells from blood. The chain carries TRBV30 and TRBJ1-1, with D uncertain. The clonotype comes from an adult in good health and CMV-seropositive. The CDR3 nucleotides read TGTGCCTGGAGTGTGAGGGACACTGAAGCTTTCTTT. This translates into CAWSVRDTEAFF. The whole variable domain, remainder taken from reference TRBV30 and TRBJ1-1, is SQTIHQWPATLVQPVGSPLSLECTVEGTSNPNLYWYRQAAGRGLQLLFYSVGIGQISSEVPQNLSASRPQDRQFILSSKKLLLSDSGFYLCAWSVRDTEAFFGQGTRLTVV.